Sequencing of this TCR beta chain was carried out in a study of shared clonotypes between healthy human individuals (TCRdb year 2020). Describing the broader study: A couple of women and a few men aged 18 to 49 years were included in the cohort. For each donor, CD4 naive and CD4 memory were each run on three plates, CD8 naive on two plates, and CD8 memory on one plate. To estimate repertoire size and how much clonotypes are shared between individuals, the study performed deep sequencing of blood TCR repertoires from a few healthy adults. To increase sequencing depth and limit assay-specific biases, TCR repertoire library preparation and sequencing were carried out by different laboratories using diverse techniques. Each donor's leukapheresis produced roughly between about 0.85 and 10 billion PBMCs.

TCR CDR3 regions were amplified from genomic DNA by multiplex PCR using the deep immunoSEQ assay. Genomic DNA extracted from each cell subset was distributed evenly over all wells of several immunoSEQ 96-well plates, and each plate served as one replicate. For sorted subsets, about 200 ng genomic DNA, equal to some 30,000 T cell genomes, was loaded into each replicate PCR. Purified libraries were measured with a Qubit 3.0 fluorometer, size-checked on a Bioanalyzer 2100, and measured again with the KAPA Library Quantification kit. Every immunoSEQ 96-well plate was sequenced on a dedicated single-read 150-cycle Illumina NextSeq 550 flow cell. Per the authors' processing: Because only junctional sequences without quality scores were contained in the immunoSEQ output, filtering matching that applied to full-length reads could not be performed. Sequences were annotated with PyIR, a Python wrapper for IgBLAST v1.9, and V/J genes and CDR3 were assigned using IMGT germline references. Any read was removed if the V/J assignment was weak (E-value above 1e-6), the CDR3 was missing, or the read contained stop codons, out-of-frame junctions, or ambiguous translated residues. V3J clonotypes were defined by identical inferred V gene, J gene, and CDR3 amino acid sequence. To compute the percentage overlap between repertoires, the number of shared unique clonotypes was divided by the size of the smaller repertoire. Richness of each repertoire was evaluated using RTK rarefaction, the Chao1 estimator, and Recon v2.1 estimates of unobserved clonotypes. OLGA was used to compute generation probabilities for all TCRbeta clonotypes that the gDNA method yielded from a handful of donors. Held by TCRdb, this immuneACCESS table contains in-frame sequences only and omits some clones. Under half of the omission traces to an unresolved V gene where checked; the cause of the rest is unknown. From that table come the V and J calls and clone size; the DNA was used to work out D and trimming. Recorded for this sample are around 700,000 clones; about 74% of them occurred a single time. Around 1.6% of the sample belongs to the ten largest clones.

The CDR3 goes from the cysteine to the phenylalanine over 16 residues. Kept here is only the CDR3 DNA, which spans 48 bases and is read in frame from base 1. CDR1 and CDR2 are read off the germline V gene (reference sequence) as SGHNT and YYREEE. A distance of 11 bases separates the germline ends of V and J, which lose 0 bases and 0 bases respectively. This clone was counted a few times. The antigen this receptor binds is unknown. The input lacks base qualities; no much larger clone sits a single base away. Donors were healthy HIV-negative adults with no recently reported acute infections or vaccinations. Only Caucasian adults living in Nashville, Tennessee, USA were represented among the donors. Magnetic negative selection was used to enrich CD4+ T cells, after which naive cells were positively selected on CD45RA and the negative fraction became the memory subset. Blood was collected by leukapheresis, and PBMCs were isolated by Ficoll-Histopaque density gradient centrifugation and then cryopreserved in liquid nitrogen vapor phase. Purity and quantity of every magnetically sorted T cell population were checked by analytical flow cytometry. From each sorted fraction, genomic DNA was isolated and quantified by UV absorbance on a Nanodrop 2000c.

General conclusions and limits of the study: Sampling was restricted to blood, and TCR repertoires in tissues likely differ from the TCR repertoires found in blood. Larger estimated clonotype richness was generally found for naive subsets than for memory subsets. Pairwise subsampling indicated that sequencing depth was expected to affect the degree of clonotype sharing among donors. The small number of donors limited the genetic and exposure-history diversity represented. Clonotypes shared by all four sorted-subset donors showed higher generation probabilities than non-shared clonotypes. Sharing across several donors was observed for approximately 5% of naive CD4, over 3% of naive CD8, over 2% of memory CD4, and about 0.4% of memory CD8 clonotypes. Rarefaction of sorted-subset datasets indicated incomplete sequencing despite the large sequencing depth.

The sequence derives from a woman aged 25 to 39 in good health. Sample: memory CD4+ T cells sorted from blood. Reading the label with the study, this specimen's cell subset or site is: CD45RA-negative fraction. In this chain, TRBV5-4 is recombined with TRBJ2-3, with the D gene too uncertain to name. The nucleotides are TGTGCCAGCAGCTTGGAATTATCGGCCAGCACAGATACGCAGTATTTT. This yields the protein CASSLELSASTDTQYF.